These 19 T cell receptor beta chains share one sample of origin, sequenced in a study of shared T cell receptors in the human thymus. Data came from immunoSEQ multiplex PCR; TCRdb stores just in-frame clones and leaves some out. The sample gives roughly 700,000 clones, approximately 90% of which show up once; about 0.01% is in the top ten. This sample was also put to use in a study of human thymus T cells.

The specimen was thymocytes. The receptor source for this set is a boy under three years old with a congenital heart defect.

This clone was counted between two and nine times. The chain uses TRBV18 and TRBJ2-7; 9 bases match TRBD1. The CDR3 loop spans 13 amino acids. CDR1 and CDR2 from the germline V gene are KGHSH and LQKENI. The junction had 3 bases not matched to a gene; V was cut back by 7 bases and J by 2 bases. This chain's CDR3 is CASYGTGTYEQYF. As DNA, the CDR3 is TGTGCCAGCTACGGGACAGGGACCTACGAGCAGTACTTC.

In nucleotides, the CDR3 is TGTGCCAGCAGTGGTACAGGGGGAAATTTCTACGAGCAGTACTTC. This encodes CASSGTGGNFYEQYF. This sequence joins TRBV2 and TRBJ2-7; 8 nucleotides agree with TRBD1. J lost 3 bases, V lost 4 bases, and 8 bases had no gene match. This CDR3 contains 15 residues. Germline V gene sequence: CDR1 SNHLY, CDR2 FYNNEI.

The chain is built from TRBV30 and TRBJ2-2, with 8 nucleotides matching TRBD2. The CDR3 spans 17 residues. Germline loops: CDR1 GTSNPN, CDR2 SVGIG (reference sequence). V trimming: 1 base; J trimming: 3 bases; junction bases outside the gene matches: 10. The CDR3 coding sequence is TGTGCCTGGAGTGCCCGCAGGCTAGCGGGCTACACCGGGGAGCTGTTTTTT. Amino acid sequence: CAWSARRLAGYTGELFF.

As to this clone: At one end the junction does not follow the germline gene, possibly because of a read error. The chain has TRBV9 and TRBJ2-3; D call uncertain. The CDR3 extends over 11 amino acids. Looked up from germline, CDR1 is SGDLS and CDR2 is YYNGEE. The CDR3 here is CASSGTNTQYF. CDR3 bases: TGTGCCAGCAGCGGCACAAATACGCAGTATTTT.

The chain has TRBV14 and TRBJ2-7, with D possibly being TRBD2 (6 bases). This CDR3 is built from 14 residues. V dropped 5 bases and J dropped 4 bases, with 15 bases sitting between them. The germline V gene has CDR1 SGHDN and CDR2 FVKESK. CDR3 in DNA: TGTGCCAGCAGCGCGCAGCGGGTGCCTTACGAGCAGTACTTC. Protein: CASSAQRVPYEQYF.

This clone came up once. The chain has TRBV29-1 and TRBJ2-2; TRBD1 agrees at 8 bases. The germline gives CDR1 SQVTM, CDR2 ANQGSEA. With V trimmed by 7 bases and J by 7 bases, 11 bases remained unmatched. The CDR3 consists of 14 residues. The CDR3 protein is CSAETGEDGGELFF. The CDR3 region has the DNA TGCAGCGCCGAGACAGGGGAGGATGGCGGGGAGCTGTTTTTT.

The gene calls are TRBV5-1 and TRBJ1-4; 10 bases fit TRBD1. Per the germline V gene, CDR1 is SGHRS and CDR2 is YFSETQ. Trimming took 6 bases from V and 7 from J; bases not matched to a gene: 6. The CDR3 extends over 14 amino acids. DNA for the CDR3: TGCGCCAGCACCCCGGGGGACAGGGGTGAAAAACTGTTTTTT. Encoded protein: CASTPGDRGEKLFF.

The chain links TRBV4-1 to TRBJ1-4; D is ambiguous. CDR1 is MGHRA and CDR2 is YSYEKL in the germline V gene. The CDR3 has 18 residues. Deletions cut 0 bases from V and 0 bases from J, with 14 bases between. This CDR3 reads CASSQDTAGPSTNEKLFF. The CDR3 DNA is TGCGCCAGCAGCCAAGATACAGCTGGTCCCTCAACTAATGAAAAACTGTTTTTT.

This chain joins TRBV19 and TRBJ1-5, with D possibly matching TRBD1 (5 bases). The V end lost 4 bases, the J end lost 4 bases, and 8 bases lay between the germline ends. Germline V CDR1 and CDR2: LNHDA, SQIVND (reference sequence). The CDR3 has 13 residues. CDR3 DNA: TGTGCCAGTAGTACCCAGGGAAATCAGCCCCAGCATTTT. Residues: CASSTQGNQPQHF.

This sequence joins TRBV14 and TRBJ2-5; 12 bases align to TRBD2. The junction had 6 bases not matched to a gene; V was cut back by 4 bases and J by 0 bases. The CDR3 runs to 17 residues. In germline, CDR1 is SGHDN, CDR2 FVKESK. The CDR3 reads CASSPRTSGAYQETQYF. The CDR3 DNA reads TGTGCCAGCAGCCCAAGGACTAGCGGGGCATACCAAGAGACCCAGTACTTC.

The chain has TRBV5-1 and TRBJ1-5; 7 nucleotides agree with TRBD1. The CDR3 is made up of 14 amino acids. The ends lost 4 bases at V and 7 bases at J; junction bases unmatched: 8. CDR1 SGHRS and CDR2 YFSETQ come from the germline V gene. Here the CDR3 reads CASSPGQPGQPQHF. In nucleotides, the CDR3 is TGCGCCAGCAGCCCGGGACAGCCAGGACAGCCCCAGCATTTT.

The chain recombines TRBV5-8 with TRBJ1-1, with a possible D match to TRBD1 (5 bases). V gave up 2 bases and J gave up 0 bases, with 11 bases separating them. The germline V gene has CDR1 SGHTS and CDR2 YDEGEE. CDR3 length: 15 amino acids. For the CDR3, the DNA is TGTGCCAGCAGCTTCTCGGGACTCCTGAACACTGAAGCTTTCTTT. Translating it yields CASSFSGLLNTEAFF.

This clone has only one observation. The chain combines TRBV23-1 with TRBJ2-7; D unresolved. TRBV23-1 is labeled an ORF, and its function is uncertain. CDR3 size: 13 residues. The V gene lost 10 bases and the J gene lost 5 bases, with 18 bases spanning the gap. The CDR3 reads CATPAIPSDEQYF. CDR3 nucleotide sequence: TGCGCCACCCCAGCGATCCCGTCGGACGAGCAGTACTTC.

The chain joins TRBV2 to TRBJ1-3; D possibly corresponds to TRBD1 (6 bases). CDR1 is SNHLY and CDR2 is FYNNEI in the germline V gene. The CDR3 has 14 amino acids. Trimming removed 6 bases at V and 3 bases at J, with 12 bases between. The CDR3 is CASRRTVLGNTIYF. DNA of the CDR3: TGTGCCAGCAGGCGGACAGTTCTTGGAAACACCATATATTTT.

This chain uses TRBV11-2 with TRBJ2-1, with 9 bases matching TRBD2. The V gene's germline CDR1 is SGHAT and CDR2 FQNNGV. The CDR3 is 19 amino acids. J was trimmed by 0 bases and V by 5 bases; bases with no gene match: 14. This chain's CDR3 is CASSPNTAGGKSSYNEQFF. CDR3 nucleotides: TGTGCCAGCAGCCCGAATACAGCGGGGGGAAAAAGCTCCTACAATGAGCAGTTCTTC.

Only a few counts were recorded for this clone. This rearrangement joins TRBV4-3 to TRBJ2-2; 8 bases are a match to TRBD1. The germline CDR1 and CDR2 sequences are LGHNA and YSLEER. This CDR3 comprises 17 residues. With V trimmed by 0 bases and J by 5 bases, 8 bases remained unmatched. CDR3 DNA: TGCGCCAGCAGCCAAGATTTAGGACAGGGTGGAACCGGGGAGCTGTTTTTT. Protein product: CASSQDLGQGGTGELFF.

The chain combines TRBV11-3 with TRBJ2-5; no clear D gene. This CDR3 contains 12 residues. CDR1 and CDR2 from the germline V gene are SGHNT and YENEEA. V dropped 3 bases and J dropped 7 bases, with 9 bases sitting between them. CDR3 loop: CASSFPPGTQYF. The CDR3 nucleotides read TGTGCCAGCAGCTTCCCTCCGGGGACCCAGTACTTC.

This CDR3 is CATSRERRGGNQPQHF. CDR3 nucleotides: TGTGCCACCAGCAGAGAACGCAGGGGTGGCAATCAGCCCCAGCATTTT. The rearrangement uses TRBV15 and TRBJ1-5; tentative D call: TRBD1 (6 bases). CDR3 size: 16 residues. CDR1 and CDR2 (germline): LNHNV, YYDKDF (reference sequence). V dropped 0 bases and J dropped 2 bases, with 11 bases sitting between them.

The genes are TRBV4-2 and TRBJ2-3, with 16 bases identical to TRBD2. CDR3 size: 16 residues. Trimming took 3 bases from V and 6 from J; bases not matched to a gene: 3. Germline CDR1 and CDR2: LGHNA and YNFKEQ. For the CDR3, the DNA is TGTGCCAGCAGCCATCCGGGACTAGCGGGAGGGGATACGCAGTATTTT. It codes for CASSHPGLAGGDTQYF.